The sequence of this T cell receptor beta chain was determined in a study of type 1 regulatory T cells. The germline V and J ends were trimmed by 4 bases and 2 bases, with 20 bases remaining between them. In germline, CDR1 is MGHRA, CDR2 YSYEKL. CDR3 length equals 17 residues. On this clonotype itself: Its antigen remains unidentified.

Using its own MiXCR run on the reads, TCRdb lists one record per CDR3 protein. The sample lists roughly 25,000 distinct CDR3 sequences, around 70% occurring once. The sequence was collected from a human donor in good health. Sample: cultured T cells, either the whole culture or a sorted T cell fraction (not recorded which). Subset indicated: Tr1-enriched cell product generated in vitro against host alloantigens. The chain uses TRBV4-1 and TRBJ1-2, with D possibly TRBD1 on 5 matching bases. This CDR3 reads CASSPRRGYWTNYGYTF. CDR3 bases: TGCGCCAGCAGCCCGAGGAGGGGATACTGGACGAACTATGGCTACACCTTC.